Below are 10 T cell receptor beta chains sequenced from a single sample in a study of cytomegalovirus exposure and HLA in healthy donors. Use of 60 Vbeta and 13 Jbeta primers characterized the PCR. Produced via immunoSEQ multiplex PCR; TCRdb's table is partial and in-frame only. The repertoire holds about 130,000 clones, with roughly 74% as singletons. Sequencing used PBMCs. These receptors came from a man in his forties or fifties in good health and CMV-seropositive.

This rearrangement joins TRBV7-2 to TRBJ2-1; D is possibly TRBD2 (5 bases). Trimming pared 0 bases from V and 9 bases from J, leaving 9 bases between. The CDR3 is 13 amino acids. From germline, CDR1 is SGHTA and CDR2 FQGNSA. The CDR3 here is CASSLAGEGEQFF. The CDR3 DNA is TGTGCCAGCAGCTTAGCGGGAGAGGGTGAGCAGTTCTTC.

The gene calls are TRBV10-1 and TRBJ1-1; TRBD1 might be the D (5 bases). The germline V and J ends were trimmed by 9 bases and 4 bases, with 12 bases remaining between them. The CDR3 spans 12 residues. CDR1 is WNHNN, CDR2 SYGVQD, per germline (reference sequence). The CDR3 loop is CARKGLITEAFF. CDR3 nucleotide sequence: TGCGCCAGGAAGGGGCTAATCACTGAAGCTTTCTTT.

The V call is TRBV6-1, the J call TRBJ2-2; D gene unclear. Germline CDR1 reads MNHNS; CDR2 reads SASEGT. The CDR3 length is 13 residues. The germline V and J ends were trimmed by 3 bases and 2 bases, with 4 bases remaining between them. The CDR3 reads CASSDRNTGELFF. As DNA, the CDR3 is TGTGCCAGCAGTGACAGAAACACCGGGGAGCTGTTTTTT.

This clone was found a few times. This chain uses TRBV7-9 with TRBJ2-2, with 8 bases identical to TRBD1. Germline lookup yields CDR1 SEHNR and CDR2 FQNEAQ (reference sequence). Trimming at V came to 4 bases and at J to 0 bases, leaving 10 bases not matched to a gene. This CDR3 spans 18 amino acids. The CDR3 DNA reads as TGTGCCAGCAGCTCGCCCCGGGACAGGAAAACGAACACCGGGGAGCTGTTTTTT. Its translation is CASSSPRDRKTNTGELFF. Supplemented by reference TRBV7-9 and TRBJ2-2, the full variable domain reads DTGVSQNPRHKITKRGQNVTFRCDPISEHNRLYWYRQTLGQGPEFLTYFQNEAQLEKSRLLSDRFSAERPKGSFSTLEIQRTEQGDSAMYLCASSSPRDRKTNTGELFFGEGSRLTVL.

V and J are TRBV5-1 and TRBJ1-2; the match to TRBD1 covers 9 bases. Germline loops: CDR1 SGHRS, CDR2 YFSETQ. This CDR3 has 15 residues. V lost 0 bases and J lost 2; bases outside the gene matches: 2. The CDR3 sequence: CASSLDGQGNYGYTF. In DNA, the CDR3 is TGCGCCAGCAGCTTGGACGGACAGGGGAACTATGGCTACACCTTC.

This chain joins TRBV9 and TRBJ1-3, with D perhaps TRBD1 (6 bases). Looked up from germline, CDR1 is SGDLS and CDR2 is YYNGEE. The length of the CDR3 is 15 residues. V was clipped by 0 bases and J by 0 bases, with 7 bases between them. This CDR3 reads CASSVEGDSGNTIYF. CDR3 nucleotide sequence: TGTGCCAGCAGCGTAGAGGGGGACTCTGGAAACACCATATATTTT. Supplemented by reference TRBV9 and TRBJ1-3, the full variable domain reads DSGVTQTPKHLITATGQRVTLRCSPRSGDLSVYWYQQSLDQGLQFLIQYYNGEERAKGNILERFSAQQFPDLHSELNLSSLELGDSALYFCASSVEGDSGNTIYFGEGSWLTVV.

The V gene is TRBV18, the J gene TRBJ1-6; TRBD1 matches at 8 bases. CDR3 length: 14 residues. With 4 bases clipped from V and 10 bases from J, the junction kept 6 bases outside the gene matches. Germline lookup yields CDR1 KGHSH and CDR2 LQKENI. The CDR3 bases are TGTGCCAGCTCACTTTCGACAGGGGACTCACCCCTCCACTTT. It translates to CASSLSTGDSPLHF.

The chain carries TRBV10-1 and TRBJ1-1; D uncertain. CDR1 and CDR2 (germline): WNHNN, SYGVQD (reference sequence). This CDR3 has 13 amino acids. Trimming removed 6 bases at V and 0 bases at J, with 8 bases between. The CDR3 protein is CASRGLMNTEAFF. The CDR3 DNA sequence: TGCGCCAGCAGGGGCTTGATGAACACTGAAGCTTTCTTT.

J is TRBJ2-7 and V is TRBV11-2; D unclear. Germline V CDR1 and CDR2: SGHAT, FQNNGV. V lost 5 bases and J lost 7, with 18 bases in between. This CDR3 has 14 residues. CDR3 sequence: CASSLGPQVGEQYF. DNA of the CDR3: TGTGCCAGCAGCCTAGGCCCCCAGGTTGGGGAGCAGTACTTC.

This sequence joins TRBV19 and TRBJ1-2, with 7 bases aligning to TRBD1. Germline V lookup: CDR1 LNHDA, CDR2 SQIVND (reference sequence). The V and J ends lost 4 bases and 6 bases, in that order; junction bases with no gene match: 11. The CDR3 totals 15 residues. The CDR3 protein is CASSSLETGDHGYTF. DNA of the CDR3: TGTGCCAGTAGTAGTCTAGAAACAGGGGATCATGGCTACACCTTC.